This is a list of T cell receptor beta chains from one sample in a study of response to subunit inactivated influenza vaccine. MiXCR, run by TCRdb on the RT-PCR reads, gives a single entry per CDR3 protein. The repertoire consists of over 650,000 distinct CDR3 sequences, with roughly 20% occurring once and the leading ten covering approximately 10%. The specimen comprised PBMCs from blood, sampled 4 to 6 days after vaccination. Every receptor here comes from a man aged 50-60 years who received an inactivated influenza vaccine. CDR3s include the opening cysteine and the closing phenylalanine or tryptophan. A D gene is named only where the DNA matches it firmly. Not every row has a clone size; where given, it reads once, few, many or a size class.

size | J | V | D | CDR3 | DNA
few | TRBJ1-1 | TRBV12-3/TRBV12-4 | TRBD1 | CASSVGQGRPGGTEAFF | TGTGCCAGCAGCGTCGGACAGGGGAGGCCCGGCGGCACTGAAGCTTTCTTT
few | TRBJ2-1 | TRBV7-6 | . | CASSKLGTESSYNEQFF | TGTGCCAGCAGCAAACTCGGGACGGAGAGCTCCTACAATGAGCAGTTCTTC
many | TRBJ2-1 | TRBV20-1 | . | CSATPLAEAEQFF | TGCAGTGCTACGCCCCTCGCGGAGGCTGAGCAGTTCTTC
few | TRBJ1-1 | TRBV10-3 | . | CAISEDPGDTEAFF | TGTGCCATCAGTGAGGACCCAGGGGACACTGAAGCTTTCTTT
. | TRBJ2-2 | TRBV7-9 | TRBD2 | CASSLTSGRAETGELFF | TGTGCCAGCAGCCTGACTAGCGGGAGGGCCGAGACCGGGGAGCTGTTTTTT
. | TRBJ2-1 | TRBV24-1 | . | CATSDLHGFNEQFF | TGTGCCACCAGTGATTTGCACGGATTCAATGAGCAGTTCTTC
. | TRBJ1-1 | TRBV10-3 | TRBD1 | CAISALGTGGTEAFF | TGTGCCATCAGCGCACTTGGGACAGGGGGCACTGAAGCTTTCTTT
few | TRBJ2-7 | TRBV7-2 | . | CASSAVGASYEQYF | TGTGCCAGCAGTGCGGTAGGGGCATCCTACGAGCAGTACTTC
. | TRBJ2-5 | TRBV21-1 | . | CASSKALRGKETQYF | TGTGCCAGCAGCAAGGCGCTCAGGGGAAAAGAGACCCAGTACTTC
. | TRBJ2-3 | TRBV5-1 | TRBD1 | CASSRQGLITDTQYF | TGCGCCAGCAGCCGACAGGGTCTAATAACAGATACGCAGTATTTT
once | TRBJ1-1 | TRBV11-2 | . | CASSLVEILNTEAFF | TGTGCCAGCAGCTTAGTAGAGATATTGAACACTGAAGCTTTCTTT
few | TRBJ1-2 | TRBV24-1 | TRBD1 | CATSDPGQGRGYTF | TGTGCCACCAGTGATCCGGGACAGGGGAGGGGCTACACCTTC
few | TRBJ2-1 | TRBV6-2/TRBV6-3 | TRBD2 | CASRLATSGSYNEQFF | TGTGCCAGCAGACTCGCTACTAGCGGGAGTTACAATGAGCAGTTCTTC
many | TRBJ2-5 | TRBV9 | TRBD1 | CASSAHSQGASRETQYF | TGTGCCAGCAGCGCCCACAGTCAGGGGGCAAGTAGGGAGACCCAGTACTTC
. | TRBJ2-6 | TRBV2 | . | CASSDRASGANVLTF | TGTGCCAGCAGTGACAGGGCCTCTGGGGCCAACGTCCTGACTTTC
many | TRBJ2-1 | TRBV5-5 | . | CASSFVYSVNEQFF | TGTGCCAGCAGCTTTGTGTACAGCGTGAATGAGCAGTTCTTC
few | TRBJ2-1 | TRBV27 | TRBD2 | CASSPVLAGEHEQFF | TGTGCCAGCAGTCCCGTACTAGCGGGAGAACATGAGCAGTTCTTC
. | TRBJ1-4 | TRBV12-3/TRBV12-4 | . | CASSLDRAVIEKLFF | TGTGCCAGCAGTTTAGACAGGGCGGTAATTGAAAAACTGTTTTTT
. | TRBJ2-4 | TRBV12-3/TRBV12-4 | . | CASSEGPQGIQYF | TGTGCCAGCAGTGAGGGGCCACAAGGCATTCAGTACTTC
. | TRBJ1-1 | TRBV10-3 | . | CAIRGAGTRNTEAFF | TGTGCCATCAGGGGCGCCGGGACAAGGAACACTGAAGCTTTCTTT
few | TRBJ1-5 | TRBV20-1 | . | CSARGQFRQPQHF | TGCAGTGCTAGAGGACAGTTCCGCCAGCCCCAGCATTTT
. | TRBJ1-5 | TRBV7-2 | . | CASSLDPGVQPQHF | TGTGCCAGCAGCTTAGATCCGGGAGTTCAGCCCCAGCATTTT
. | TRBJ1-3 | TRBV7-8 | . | CASSLNSRNTIYF | TGTGCCAGCAGCTTGAACAGCCGAAACACCATATATTTT
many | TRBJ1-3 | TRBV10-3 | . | CAISEHGFSGNTIYF | TGTGCCATCAGTGAGCACGGATTCTCTGGAAACACCATATATTTT
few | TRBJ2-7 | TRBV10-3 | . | CAISESGIYEQYF | TGTGCCATCAGTGAGTCGGGAATCTACGAGCAGTACTTC
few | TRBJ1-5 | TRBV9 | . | CASSAGGINQPQHF | TGTGCCAGCAGCGCAGGCGGAATCAATCAGCCCCAGCATTTT
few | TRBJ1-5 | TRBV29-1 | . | CSVKQGRGQPQHF | TGCAGCGTTAAACAGGGCCGCGGGCAGCCCCAGCATTTT
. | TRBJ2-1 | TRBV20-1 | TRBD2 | CSAPGGRGHEQFF | TGCAGTGCCCCGGGCGGGAGGGGACATGAGCAGTTCTTC
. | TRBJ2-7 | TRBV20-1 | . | CSARPPARYEQYF | TGCAGTGCTAGACCCCCGGCCCGCTACGAGCAGTACTTC
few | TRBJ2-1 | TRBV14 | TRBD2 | CASSPLKGLAGEVEQFF | TGTGCCAGCAGCCCCCTAAAGGGACTAGCGGGGGAAGTTGAGCAGTTCTTC
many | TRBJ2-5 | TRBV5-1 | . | CASSGQETQYF | TGTGCCAGCAGTGGGCAAGAGACCCAGTACTTC
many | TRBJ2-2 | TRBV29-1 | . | CSVLSGTPTGELFF | TGCAGCGTTCTTTCGGGGACACCCACCGGGGAGCTGTTTTTT
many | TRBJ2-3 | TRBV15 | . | CATSRDREGTDTQYF | TGTGCCACCAGCAGAGATCGAGAAGGCACAGATACGCAGTATTTT
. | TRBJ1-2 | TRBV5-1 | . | CASSSDSVYGYTF | TGCGCCAGCAGCTCGGACAGCGTCTATGGCTACACCTTC
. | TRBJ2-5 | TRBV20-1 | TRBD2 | CSAGAGGRDQTQYF | TGCAGTGCCGGAGCGGGGGGGCGGGATCAGACCCAGTACTTC
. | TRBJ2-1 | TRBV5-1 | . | CASSLAQKSYSNEQFF | TGCGCCAGCAGCTTGGCCCAAAAGTCCTATTCGAATGAGCAGTTCTTC
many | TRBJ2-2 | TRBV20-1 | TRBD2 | CSAYGTSDYHLTGELFF | TGCAGTGCCTATGGGACTAGCGACTATCACCTCACCGGGGAGCTGTTTTTT
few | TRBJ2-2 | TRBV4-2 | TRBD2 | CASSPSQTSGVPGELFF | TGTGCCAGCAGCCCCTCTCAAACTAGCGGGGTTCCCGGGGAGCTGTTTTTT
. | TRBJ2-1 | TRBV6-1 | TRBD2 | CASSLTSGKYNEQFF | TGTGCCAGCAGTCTTACTAGCGGAAAATACAATGAGCAGTTCTTC
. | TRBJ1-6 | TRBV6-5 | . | CASSYSAGLGNSPLHF | TGTGCCAGCAGTTACTCGGCAGGGCTAGGAAATTCACCCCTCCACTTT
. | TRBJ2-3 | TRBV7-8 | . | CASSRMGAVATDTQYF | TGTGCCAGCAGCCGGATGGGGGCGGTGGCCACAGATACGCAGTATTTT
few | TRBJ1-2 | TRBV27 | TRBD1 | CASSLGQGVLSYGYTF | TGTGCCAGCAGTTTAGGGCAGGGGGTTCTATCGTATGGCTACACCTTC
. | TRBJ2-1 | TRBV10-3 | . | CAISAEGGEQFF | TGTGCCATCAGTGCAGAGGGAGGTGAGCAGTTCTTC
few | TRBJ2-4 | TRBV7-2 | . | CASSTDGIVGNIQYF | TGTGCCAGCAGCACCGACGGGATAGTAGGGAACATTCAGTACTTC
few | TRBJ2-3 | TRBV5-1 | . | CASRKVSLDTQYF | TGCGCCAGCAGGAAAGTGTCTCTGGATACGCAGTATTTT
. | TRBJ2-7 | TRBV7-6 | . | CASSLDQYYEQYF | TGTGCCAGCAGCTTAGACCAGTACTACGAGCAGTACTTC
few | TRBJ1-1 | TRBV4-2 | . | CASSQGQGIRDTEAFF | TGTGCCAGCAGCCAGGGTCAGGGGATTAGGGACACTGAAGCTTTCTTT
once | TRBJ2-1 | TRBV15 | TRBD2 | CATSGSSGILYEQFF | TGTGCCACCAGCGGTTCTAGCGGGATCCTCTATGAGCAGTTCTTC
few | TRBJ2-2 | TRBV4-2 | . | CASSQASDTGELFF | TGTGCCAGCAGCCAAGCTTCGGACACCGGGGAGCTGTTTTTT
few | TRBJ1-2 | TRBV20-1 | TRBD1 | CSAPIQGAGYGYTF | TGCAGTGCCCCAATACAGGGGGCTGGCTATGGCTACACCTTC
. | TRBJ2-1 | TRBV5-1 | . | CASSFRLSDNEQFF | TGCGCCAGCAGCTTCCGTCTCTCCGACAATGAGCAGTTCTTC
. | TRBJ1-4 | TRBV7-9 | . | CASSRQEGSLFF | TGTGCCAGCAGCCGCCAGGAGGGCAGTTTGTTTTTT
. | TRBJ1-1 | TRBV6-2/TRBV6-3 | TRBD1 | CASSYGPRGPVNTEAFF | TGTGCCAGCAGTTACGGACCCAGGGGGCCCGTGAACACTGAAGCTTTCTTT
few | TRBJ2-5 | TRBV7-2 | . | CASSLAGGARETQYF | TGTGCCAGCAGCTTAGCGGGAGGAGCTAGAGAGACCCAGTACTTC
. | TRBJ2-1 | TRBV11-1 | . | CASSEQTNVPEQFF | TGTGCCAGCAGCGAGCAGACTAATGTTCCTGAGCAGTTCTTC
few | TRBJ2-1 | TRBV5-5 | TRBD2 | CASSPIAGGRVNEQFF | TGTGCCAGCAGTCCTATAGCGGGGGGGCGGGTCAATGAGCAGTTCTTC
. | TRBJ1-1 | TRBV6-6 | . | CASSYRGEVEAFF | TGTGCCAGCAGTTACAGGGGTGAGGTTGAAGCTTTCTTT